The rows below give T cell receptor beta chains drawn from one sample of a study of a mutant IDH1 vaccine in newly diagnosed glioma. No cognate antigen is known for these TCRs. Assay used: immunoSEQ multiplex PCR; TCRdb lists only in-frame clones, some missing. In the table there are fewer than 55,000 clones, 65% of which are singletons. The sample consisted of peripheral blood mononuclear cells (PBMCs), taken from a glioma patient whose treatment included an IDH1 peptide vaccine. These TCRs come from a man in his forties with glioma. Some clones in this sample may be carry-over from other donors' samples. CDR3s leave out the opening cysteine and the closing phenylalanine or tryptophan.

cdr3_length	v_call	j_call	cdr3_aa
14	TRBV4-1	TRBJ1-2	ASSQADRGPNYGYT
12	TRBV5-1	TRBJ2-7	ASSGRGTTYEQY
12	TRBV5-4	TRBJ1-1	ASSFPGQNTEAF
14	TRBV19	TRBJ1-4	ASSRGTGPSNEKLF
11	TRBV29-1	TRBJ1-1	SGQTGKNTEAF
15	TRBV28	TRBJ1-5	ASSLFGDRGSNQPQH
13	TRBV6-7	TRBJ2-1	ASRLSVVPYNEQF
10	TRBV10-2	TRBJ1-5	ASSEGNQPQH
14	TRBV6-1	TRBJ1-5	ASSAPREYSNQPQH
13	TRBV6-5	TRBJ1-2	ASSSRGQGDYGYT
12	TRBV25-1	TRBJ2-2	ASSQMGGTGELF
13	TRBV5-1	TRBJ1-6	ASTPQGAGNSPLH
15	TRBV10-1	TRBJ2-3	ASSVTAGTGGPPTQY
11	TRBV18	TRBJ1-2	ASSPLDGYGYT
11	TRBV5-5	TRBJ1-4	ASSQSSQGKLF
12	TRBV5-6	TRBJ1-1	ASSLGAGNTEAF
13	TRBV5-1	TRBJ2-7	ASSWRTGIGYEQY
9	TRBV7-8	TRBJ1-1	ASSLDSRPF
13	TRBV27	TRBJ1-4	ASSPVTGTNEKLF
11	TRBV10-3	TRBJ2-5	AIKGTAQETQY
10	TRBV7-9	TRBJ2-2	ASSLAAGELF
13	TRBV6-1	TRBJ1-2	ASSEDLWQDYGYT
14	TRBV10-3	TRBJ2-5	AISEGLAGGEETQY
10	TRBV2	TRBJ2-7	ASSDSGHEQY
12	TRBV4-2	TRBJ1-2	ASSQGGGTGGYT
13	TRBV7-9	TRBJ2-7	ASSLPSGGSYEQY
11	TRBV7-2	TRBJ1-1	ASSLGANTEAF
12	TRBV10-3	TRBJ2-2	AIKGTANTGELF
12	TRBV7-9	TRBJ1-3	ASSLVDSGNTIY
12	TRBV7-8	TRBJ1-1	ASSRDRDANRAF